Sequencing of this T cell receptor (beta chain) was carried out in a study of blood T cell repertoires in COVID-19. As for the study in general: Acute and convalescent COVID-19 specimens originated in the United States, Italy and Spain. Sources were T cells, B-cell-depleted T cells, or PBMCs; the material itself was cDNA or gDNA.

This CDR3 has 15 amino acids. Germline assignment: CDR1 KGHSH and CDR2 LQKENI. V lost 2 bases, J lost 1 base, and 11 bases lay in between. Per the original methods: Reference gene primer amplification in the assay estimated nucleated cell counts. Assay: immunoSEQ multiplex PCR; the TCRdb copy retains only in-frame clones and omits some. The DNA was the basis for D and trimming; V, J and clone size are from that table. The top ten clones hold 15% of a sample with 90,000 to 140,000 clones, around 83% of them seen once. The V call is TRBV18, the J call TRBJ2-5; unclear D gene. Sequencing input: peripheral blood. This clonotype originated in a woman over 75 with acute or convalescent COVID-19. CDR3 residues: CASSPVAGPQETQYF. In nucleotides, the CDR3 is TGTGCCAGCTCACCAGTTGCAGGTCCCCAAGAGACCCAGTACTTC. Full variable domain (missing parts from reference TRBV18 and TRBJ2-5): NAGVMQNPRHLVRRRGQEARLRCSPMKGHSHVYWYRQLPEEGLKFMVYLQKENIIDESGMPKERFSAEFPKEGPSILRIQQVVRGDSAAYFCASSPVAGPQETQYFGPGTRLLVL.